This entry lists 10 T cell receptor beta chains sequenced from one sample in a study of blood T cell repertoires in COVID-19. Sequenced by immunoSEQ multiplex PCR; TCRdb stores in-frame clones only, minus some. This table holds around 19,000 clones, approximately 90% found once. The sequenced sample consisted of peripheral blood. These TCRs come from a woman in her sixties or seventies with active COVID-19.

The V and J genes are TRBV24-1 and TRBJ2-1; 8 bases line up with TRBD1. With 4 bases clipped from V and 6 bases from J, the junction kept 4 bases outside the gene matches. CDR3 size: 14 residues. The germline V gene encodes CDR1 KGHDR and CDR2 SFDVKD. CDR3 loop: CATSDTGGSNEQFF. CDR3 DNA: TGTGCCACCAGTGACACAGGGGGTTCCAATGAGCAGTTCTTC.

The rearrangement joins TRBV5-1 to TRBJ2-7; possible D gene TRBD2, 6 bases. Trimming stripped 4 bases from V and 2 bases from J, with 10 bases between. Germline loops: CDR1 SGHRS, CDR2 YFSETQ. The CDR3 loop spans 13 amino acids. The CDR3 DNA is TGCGCCAGCAGCCGGGAGCAGACCTACGAGCAGTACTTC. Its translation is CASSREQTYEQYF.

The chain employs TRBV14 and TRBJ1-4, with no clear D. The CDR3 has 16 residues. V dropped 1 base and J dropped 8 bases, with 17 bases sitting between them. The germline CDR1 and CDR2 sequences are SGHDN and FVKESK. The chain's CDR3 is CASSQAALTPGEKLFF. CDR3 DNA: TGTGCCAGCAGCCAAGCGGCCTTAACGCCGGGGGAAAAACTGTTTTTT. The full variable domain, its missing parts supplied by reference TRBV14 and TRBJ1-4, is EAGVTQFPSHSVIEKGQTVTLRCDPISGHDNLYWYRRVMGKEIKFLLHFVKESKQDESGMPNNRFLAERTGGTYSTLKVQPAELEDSGVYFCASSQAALTPGEKLFFGSGTQLSVL.

The chain links TRBV6-5 to TRBJ2-3, with TRBD2 matching 8 bases. V was pared by 5 bases and J by 1 base, with 5 bases of the junction left unmatched. The CDR3 is 15 residues long. Germline V gene lookup returns CDR1 MNHEY and CDR2 SVGAGI. CDR3 DNA: TGTGCCAGCAGTACGCCGGGGGGGCGCACAGATACGCAGTATTTT. Translated, it gives CASSTPGGRTDTQYF.

The chain joins TRBV18 to TRBJ2-7; D gene ambiguous. The V end was cut by 2 bases, the J end by 2 bases, with 10 bases between. In germline, CDR1 is KGHSH, CDR2 LQKENI. The CDR3 is made up of 14 amino acids. The CDR3 DNA reads TGTGCCAGCTCACCAGGCAGATCCCCCTACGAGCAGTACTTC. This encodes CASSPGRSPYEQYF.

The rearrangement links TRBV5-1 to TRBJ2-1; 9 bases fit TRBD2. V shed 1 base and J 4 bases; nucleotides not matched to a gene: 6. CDR1 SGHRS and CDR2 YFSETQ come from the germline V gene. The CDR3 loop spans 16 amino acids. CDR3 protein: CASSLRGTSSYNEQFF. CDR3 DNA: TGCGCCAGCAGCTTGCGAGGGACTAGCAGTTACAATGAGCAGTTCTTC.

The rearrangement uses TRBV5-4 and TRBJ1-6; D perhaps matches TRBD1 (6 bases). CDR3 length: 15 residues. V was shortened by 0 bases and J by 5 bases, with 9 bases between the two germline ends. Per germline, CDR1 SGHNT and CDR2 YYREEE (reference sequence). The CDR3 bases are TGTGCCAGCAGCTTGGCTCAGGGGAATAATTCACCCCTCCACTTT. This codes for CASSLAQGNNSPLHF. Based on the CDR3 plus reference TRBV5-4 and TRBJ1-6, the full variable domain is ETGVTQSPTHLIKTRGQQVTLRCSSQSGHNTVSWYQQALGQGPQFIFQYYREEENGRGNFPPRFSGLQFPNYSSELNVNALELDDSALYLCASSLAQGNNSPLHFGNGTRLTVT.

The chain has TRBV5-1 and TRBJ2-2; 7 nucleotides align to TRBD2. Germline V gene data show CDR1 as SGHRS and CDR2 as YFSETQ. CDR3 length: 17 residues. The trim removed 0 bases at V and 2 bases at J, leaving 7 bases unmatched. Here the CDR3 DNA reads TGCGCCAGCAGCTTGGAGGTAGCGGGCTACAACACCGGGGAGCTGTTTTTT. Translated, it gives CASSLEVAGYNTGELFF.

The chain uses TRBV19 and TRBJ2-2, with 8 positions matching TRBD1. CDR3 length: 14 residues. Germline values: CDR1 LNHDA, CDR2 SQIVND (reference sequence). Trimming took 6 bases from V and 8 from J; bases not matched to a gene: 8. The CDR3 coding sequence is TGTGCCAGTAGGCCCGGACAGGGAGTAGGGGAGCTGTTTTTT. Translating it yields CASRPGQGVGELFF.

This rearrangement joins TRBV7-6 to TRBJ1-4, with D perhaps matching TRBD1 (6 bases). V shed 4 bases and J shed 7 bases, with 16 bases lying between them. The CDR3 has 15 amino acids. The germline gives CDR1 SGHVS, CDR2 FNYEAQ. Here the CDR3 reads CASSSNRAHGEKLFF. In DNA form, the CDR3 reads TGTGCCAGCAGCTCCAACAGGGCCCACGGTGAAAAACTGTTTTTT.